This TCR beta chain was identified during a study of blood T cell repertoires in COVID-19. Whole-study context: Sources were T cells, B-cell-depleted T cells, or PBMCs; the material itself was cDNA or gDNA.

Seattle patient enrollment occurred during active infection, with longitudinal follow-up thereafter. This clone turned up a few times. Per germline, CDR1 MGHRA and CDR2 YSYEKL. The CDR3 contains 13 residues. Trimming pared 0 bases from V and 9 bases from J, leaving 9 bases between. The assay was immunoSEQ multiplex PCR, and TCRdb's table has in-frame clones only and misses some. The sample has roughly 250,000 clones, approximately 87% seen once. The gene calls are TRBV4-1 and TRBJ1-5, with D unresolved. Source material: peripheral blood. This receptor was obtained from a woman aged 30 to 39 with COVID-19, enrolled during active disease. CDR3 sequence: CASSQDRGRPQHF. The CDR3 DNA follows: TGCGCCAGCAGCCAAGACCGGGGAAGGCCCCAGCATTTT.